The 8 T cell receptor beta chains reported below all come from one sample, sequenced in a study of CD8+ T cells in alopecia areata. RNA was extracted and reverse transcribed into cDNA as the sequencing template. Here immunoSEQ multiplex PCR was the method, and the copy in TCRdb shows in-frame clones only, minus some. This sample has about 64,000 clones, with about 44% found just once. Sequencing was done on a sample of NKG2D-low CD8+ T cells sorted from blood. Receptors were obtained from a human donor with alopecia areata.

This clone was counted between two and nine times. The chain carries TRBV27 and TRBJ1-5, with D unclear. Germline V gives CDR1 MNHEY, CDR2 SMNVEV (reference sequence). V was shortened by 5 bases and J by 0 bases, with 11 bases between the two germline ends. The CDR3 consists of 15 residues. CDR3 residues: CASSGRANSNQPQHF. The CDR3 DNA follows: TGTGCCAGCAGTGGCCGGGCTAATAGCAATCAGCCCCAGCATTTT.

V usage is TRBV7-9 and J usage is TRBJ2-1; possible D gene TRBD2, 7 bases. V lost 5 bases, J lost 9 bases, and 23 bases lay in between. This CDR3 has 16 amino acids. CDR1 SEHNR and CDR2 FQNEAQ come from the germline V gene (reference sequence). CDR3: CASSPGATGGFIEQFF. The DNA of the CDR3 is TGTGCCAGCAGCCCTGGCGCGACGGGGGGCTTTATTGAGCAGTTCTTC.

This clone turned up a few times. The rearrangement uses TRBV9 and TRBJ2-1; D is ambiguous. Per germline, CDR1 SGDLS and CDR2 YYNGEE. V shed 1 base and J shed 5 bases, with 19 bases lying between them. The CDR3 consists of 17 residues. CDR3 in amino acids: CASSVPRDPKGNNEQFF. Here the CDR3 DNA reads TGTGCCAGCAGCGTACCCCGAGACCCAAAGGGCAACAATGAGCAGTTCTTC.

The V call is TRBV5-6, the J call TRBJ2-7; D not resolved. Trimming stripped 2 bases from V and 0 bases from J, with 6 bases between. CDR1 is SGHDT, CDR2 YYEEEE, per germline. CDR3 size: 13 residues. CDR3 nucleotide sequence: TGTGCCAGCAGCTTTAGGAACTCCTACGAGCAGTACTTC. Translation: CASSFRNSYEQYF.

On this clone: The same CDR3 can be traced to other DNA sequences in this sample. The chain employs TRBV4-3 and TRBJ2-7; D remains ambiguous. Germline V gene lookup returns CDR1 LGHNA and CDR2 YSLEER. This CDR3 is 13 amino acids long. Trimming pared 0 bases from V and 3 bases from J, leaving 6 bases between. The chain's CDR3 is CASSQEGSYEQYF. CDR3 nucleotide sequence: TGCGCCAGCAGCCAAGAGGGCAGCTACGAGCAGTACTTC.

The V call is TRBV10-3, the J call TRBJ2-7; D tentatively reads TRBD1 or TRBD2 (6 bases each). CDR3 length: 13 residues. CDR1 ENHRY and CDR2 SYGVKD come from the germline V gene. The ends were cut back, 8 bases at V and 5 bases at J, with 16 bases in the middle. The CDR3 is CAIGALGGHEQYF. The CDR3 DNA sequence: TGTGCCATCGGGGCCCTCGGGGGCCACGAGCAGTACTTC.

This clone was counted once. V is TRBV11-2 and J is TRBJ1-5, with D possibly matching TRBD1 (5 bases). CDR1 SGHAT and CDR2 FQNNGV come from the germline V gene. The CDR3 contains 13 residues. With 5 bases removed from V and 8 bases from J, the gap between germline ends came to 13 bases. CDR3 in amino acids: CASSLGTGEPQHF. The DNA for the CDR3 is TGTGCCAGCAGCCTAGGGACTGGAGAGCCCCAGCATTTT.

The rearrangement uses TRBV30 and TRBJ1-1; D gene ambiguous. CDR3 size: 14 residues. V shed 7 bases and J shed 5 bases, with 20 bases lying between them. Germline lookup yields CDR1 GTSNPN and CDR2 SVGIG (reference sequence). As DNA, the CDR3 is TGTGCCTTTGGACCACTGGGGTTAGATACTGAAGCTTTCTTT. Its translation is CAFGPLGLDTEAFF. Full variable domain (remainder filled in from reference TRBV30 and TRBJ1-1): SQTIHQWPATLVQPVGSPLSLECTVEGTSNPNLYWYRQAAGRGLQLLFYSVGIGQISSEVPQNLSASRPQDRQFILSSKKLLLSDSGFYLCAFGPLGLDTEAFFGQGTRLTVV.